These 7 T cell receptor beta chains share one sample of origin, sequenced in a study of T cell responses to AZD1222 COVID-19 vaccine. Only in-frame clones appear in the TCRdb table, and some are missing; sequencing was by immunoSEQ multiplex PCR. The sample lists approximately 130,000 clones; less than 90% were seen once. Sequencing used peripheral blood, obtained on day 0 of AZD1222 vaccination. The receptors shown here come from an adult in good health.

The chain couples TRBV6-5 to TRBJ2-7; D is uncertain. The V gene lost 0 bases and the J gene lost 2 bases, with 8 bases spanning the gap. CDR1 and CDR2 (germline): MNHEY, SVGAGI. The CDR3 is made up of 14 amino acids. As DNA, the CDR3 is TGTGCCAGCAGTTACTCGGGGAAACCCTACGAGCAGTACTTC. This gives the protein CASSYSGKPYEQYF.

The rearrangement joins TRBV29-1 to TRBJ2-7; 9 bases map to TRBD2. Germline CDR1 SQVTM, CDR2 ANQGSEA. This CDR3 is built from 13 residues. Trimming removed 7 bases from V and 7 bases from J; junction bases left unmatched: 11. DNA for the CDR3: TGCAGCGGTGGGACTAGCTCCCTTGGGGAGCAGTACTTC. This encodes CSGGTSSLGEQYF.

The V and J genes are TRBV6-4 and TRBJ2-7; the match to TRBD1 covers 9 bases. There are 16 residues in the CDR3. Germline CDR1 MRHNA, CDR2 SNTAGT. Germline trimming cut 0 bases from V and 5 bases from J; bases unmatched to any gene: 8. This CDR3 reads CASSDSPGQGPNEQYF. CDR3 DNA: TGTGCCAGCAGTGACTCGCCGGGACAGGGTCCGAACGAGCAGTACTTC.

V is TRBV5-1 and J is TRBJ2-1; D unresolved. The germline V gene encodes CDR1 SGHRS and CDR2 YFSETQ. The CDR3 is 11 amino acids. Between the trimmed V and J ends, which lost 3 bases and 7 bases, there was a span of 5 bases. The CDR3 coding sequence is TGCGCCAGCAGCTGGGGAAATGAGCAGTTCTTC. This sequence encodes CASSWGNEQFF.

Here the CDR3 DNA reads TGTGCCAGCTCCAACGAGGAGGCGCTGGGGGAGCAGTACTTC. It yields the protein CASSNEEALGEQYF. The chain couples TRBV6-5 to TRBJ2-7; possible D gene TRBD2, 5 bases. V was cut by 8 bases and J by 7 bases, with 21 bases left in between. The CDR3 runs to 14 residues. From germline, CDR1 is MNHEY and CDR2 SVGAGI.

V is TRBV5-6 and J is TRBJ1-4; the D gene is possibly TRBD1 (5 bases). V was pared by 4 bases and J by 4 bases, with 14 bases between. Per the germline V gene, CDR1 is SGHDT and CDR2 is YYEEEE. CDR3 length: 15 residues. CDR3 protein: CASSPPGPLNEKLFF. The DNA of the CDR3 is TGTGCCAGCAGCCCCCCGGGACCGCTTAATGAAAAACTGTTTTTT. Full variable domain (remainder filled in from reference TRBV5-6 and TRBJ1-4): DAGVTQSPTHLIKTRGQQVTLRCSPKSGHDTVSWYQQALGQGPQFIFQYYEEEERQRGNFPDRFSGHQFPNYSSELNVNALLLGDSALYLCASSPPGPLNEKLFFGSGTQLSVL.

The chain uses TRBV19 and TRBJ1-2, with TRBD1 as a possible D gene (6 bases). Trimming removed 5 bases at V and 9 bases at J, with 22 bases between. This CDR3 spans 15 amino acids. Germline CDR1 and CDR2: LNHDA and SQIVND (reference sequence). CDR3 amino acids: CASSSTWGADGSYTF. The CDR3, as DNA: TGTGCCAGTAGTTCTACGTGGGGGGCGGACGGGAGCTACACCTTC.